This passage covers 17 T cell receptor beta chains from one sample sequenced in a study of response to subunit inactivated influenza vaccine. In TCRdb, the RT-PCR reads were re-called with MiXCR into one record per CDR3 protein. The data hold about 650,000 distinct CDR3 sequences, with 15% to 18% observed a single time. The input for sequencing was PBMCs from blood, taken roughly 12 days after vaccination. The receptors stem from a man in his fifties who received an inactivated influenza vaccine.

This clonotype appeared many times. The CDR3 bases are TGTGCCACCGGGGGGGGATCGGGCACTGAAGCTTTCTTT. This codes for CATGGGSGTEAFF. The chain carries TRBV12-3 or TRBV12-4 and TRBJ1-1; D is possibly TRBD1 (5 bases). Trimming shortened V by 10 bases and J by 4 bases, and 16 bases separated the two germline ends. The CDR3 contains 13 residues.

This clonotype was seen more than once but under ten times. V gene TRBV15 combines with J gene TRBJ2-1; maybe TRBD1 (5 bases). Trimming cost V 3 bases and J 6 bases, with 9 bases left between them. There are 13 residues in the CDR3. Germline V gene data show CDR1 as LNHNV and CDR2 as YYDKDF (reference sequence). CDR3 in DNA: TGTGCCACCAGCAGTCGAAGGGGCAATGAGCAGTTCTTC. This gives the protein CATSSRRGNEQFF.

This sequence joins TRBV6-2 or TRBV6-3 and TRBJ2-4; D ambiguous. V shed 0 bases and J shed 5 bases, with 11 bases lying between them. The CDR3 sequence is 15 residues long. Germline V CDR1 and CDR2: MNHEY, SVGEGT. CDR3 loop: CASSYSAAPQNIQYF. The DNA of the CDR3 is TGTGCCAGCAGTTACTCGGCAGCACCCCAAAACATTCAGTACTTC.

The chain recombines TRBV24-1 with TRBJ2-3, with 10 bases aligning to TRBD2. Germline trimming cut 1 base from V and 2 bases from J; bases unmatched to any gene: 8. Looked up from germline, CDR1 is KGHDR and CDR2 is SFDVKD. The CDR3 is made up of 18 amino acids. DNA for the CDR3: TGTGCCACCAGTGATTTTGCTAGCGGGGGATCGGCCACAGATACGCAGTATTTT. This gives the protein CATSDFASGGSATDTQYF.

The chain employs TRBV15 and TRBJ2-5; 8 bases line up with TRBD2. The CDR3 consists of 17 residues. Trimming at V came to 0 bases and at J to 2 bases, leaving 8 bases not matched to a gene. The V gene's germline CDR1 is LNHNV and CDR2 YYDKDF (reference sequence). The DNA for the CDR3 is TGTGCCACCAGCAGAGAGAAGTGGTTAGCGGGGCAAGAGACCCAGTACTTC. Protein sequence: CATSREKWLAGQETQYF.

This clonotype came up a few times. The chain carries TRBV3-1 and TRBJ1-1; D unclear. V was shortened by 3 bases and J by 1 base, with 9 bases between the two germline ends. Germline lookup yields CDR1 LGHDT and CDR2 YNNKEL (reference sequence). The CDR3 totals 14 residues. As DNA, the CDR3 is TGTGCCAGCAGCCAGGACTGGAAGAACACTGAAGCTTTCTTT. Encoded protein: CASSQDWKNTEAFF.

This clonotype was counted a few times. This CDR3 is CASSYDLGGNTEAFF. The CDR3 DNA follows: TGTGCCAGCAGTTACGATCTGGGAGGGAACACTGAAGCTTTCTTT. The chain joins TRBV6-2 or TRBV6-3 to TRBJ1-1; D remains unclear. The CDR3 has 15 residues. The V end lost 2 bases, the J end lost 1 base, and 11 bases lay between the germline ends. Germline-derived CDR1 and CDR2 are MNHEY and SVGEGT.

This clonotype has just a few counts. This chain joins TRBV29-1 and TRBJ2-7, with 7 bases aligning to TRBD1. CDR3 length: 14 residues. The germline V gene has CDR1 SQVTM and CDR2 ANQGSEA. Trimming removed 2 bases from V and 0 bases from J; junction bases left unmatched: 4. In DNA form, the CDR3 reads TGCAGCGTTGAATTGGACAGGAGCTCCTACGAGCAGTACTTC. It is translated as CSVELDRSSYEQYF.

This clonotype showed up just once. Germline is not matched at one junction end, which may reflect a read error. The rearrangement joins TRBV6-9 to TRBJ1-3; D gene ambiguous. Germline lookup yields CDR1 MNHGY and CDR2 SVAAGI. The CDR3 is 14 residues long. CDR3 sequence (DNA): TGTGCCAGCAGTATCAGCGGTCCTGGAAATACCATATATTTT. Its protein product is CASSISGPGNTIYF.

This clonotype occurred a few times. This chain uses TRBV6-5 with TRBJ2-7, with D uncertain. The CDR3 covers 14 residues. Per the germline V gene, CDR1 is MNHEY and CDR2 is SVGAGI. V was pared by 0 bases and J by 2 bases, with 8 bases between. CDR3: CASSYSFATYEQYF. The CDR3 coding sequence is TGTGCCAGCAGTTACTCGTTTGCCACCTACGAGCAGTACTTC.

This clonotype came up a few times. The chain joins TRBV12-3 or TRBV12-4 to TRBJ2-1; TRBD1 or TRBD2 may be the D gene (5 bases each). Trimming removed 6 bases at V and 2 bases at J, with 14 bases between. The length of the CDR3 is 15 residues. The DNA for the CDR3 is TGTGCCAGCAGCCCGGGACCTAGGACCTACAATGAGCAGTTCTTC. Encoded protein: CASSPGPRTYNEQFF.

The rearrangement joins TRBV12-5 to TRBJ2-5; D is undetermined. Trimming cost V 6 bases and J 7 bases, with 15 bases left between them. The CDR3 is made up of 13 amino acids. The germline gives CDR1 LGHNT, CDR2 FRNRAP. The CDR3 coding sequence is TGTGCTAGTGGCCCTGGACCGGGCGGGACCCAGTACTTC. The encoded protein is CASGPGPGGTQYF. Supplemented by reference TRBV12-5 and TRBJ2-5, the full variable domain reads DARVTQTPRHKVTEMGQEVTMRCQPILGHNTVFWYRQTMMQGLELLAYFRNRAPLDDSGMPKDRFSAEMPDATLATLKIQPSEPRDSAVYFCASGPGPGGTQYFGPGTRLLVL.

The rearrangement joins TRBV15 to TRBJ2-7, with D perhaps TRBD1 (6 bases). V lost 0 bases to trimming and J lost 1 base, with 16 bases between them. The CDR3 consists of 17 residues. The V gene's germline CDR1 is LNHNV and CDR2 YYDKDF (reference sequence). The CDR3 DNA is TGTGCCACCAGCAGAGATTCCCCTTCGACAGGTTCCTACGAGCAGTACTTC. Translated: CATSRDSPSTGSYEQYF.

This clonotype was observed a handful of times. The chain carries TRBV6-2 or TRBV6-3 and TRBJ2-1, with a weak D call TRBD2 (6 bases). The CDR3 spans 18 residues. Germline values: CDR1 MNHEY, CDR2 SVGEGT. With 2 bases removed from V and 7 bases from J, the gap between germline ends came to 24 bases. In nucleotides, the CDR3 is TGTGCCAGCAGTTACCACTCTCAGGAGAAGGGGAGGAGGAATGAGCAGTTCTTC. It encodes CASSYHSQEKGRRNEQFF.

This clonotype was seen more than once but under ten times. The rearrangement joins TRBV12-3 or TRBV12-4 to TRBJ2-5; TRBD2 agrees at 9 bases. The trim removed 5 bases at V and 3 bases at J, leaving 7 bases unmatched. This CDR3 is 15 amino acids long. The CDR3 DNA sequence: TGTGCCAGCAGTCCTGCTAGCGGGGCAAAAGAGACCCAGTACTTC. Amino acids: CASSPASGAKETQYF.

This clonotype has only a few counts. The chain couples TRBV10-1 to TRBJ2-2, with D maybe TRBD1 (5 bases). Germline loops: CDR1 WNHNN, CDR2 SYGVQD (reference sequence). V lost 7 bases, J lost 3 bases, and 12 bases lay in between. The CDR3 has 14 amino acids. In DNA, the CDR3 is TGCGCCAGCACTCCCAGCAGGGACACCGGGGAGCTGTTTTTT. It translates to CASTPSRDTGELFF.

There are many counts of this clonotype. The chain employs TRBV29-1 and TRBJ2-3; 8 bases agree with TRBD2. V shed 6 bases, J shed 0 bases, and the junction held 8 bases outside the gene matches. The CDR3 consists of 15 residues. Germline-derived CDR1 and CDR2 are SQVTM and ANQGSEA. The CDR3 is CSVILAVSSTDTQYF. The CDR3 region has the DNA TGCAGCGTGATACTAGCGGTCTCTAGCACAGATACGCAGTATTTT.